Listed here are 21 T cell receptor beta chains from one sample, sequenced in a study of cytomegalovirus exposure and HLA in healthy donors. A multiplex PCR was run with 60 Vbeta primers and 13 Jbeta primers. Clones were sequenced by immunoSEQ multiplex PCR, and TCRdb holds only the in-frame ones, with some missing. The table records about 130,000 clones, 60% to 80% of them present only once. The specimen sequenced was PBMCs. These receptors were collected from a man aged 25 to 40 in good health and CMV-seronegative.

This chain links TRBV2 with TRBJ1-2, with D unclear. Germline V gives CDR1 SNHLY, CDR2 FYNNEI. V gave up 7 bases and J gave up 2 bases, with 11 bases separating them. This CDR3 contains 13 residues. As DNA, the CDR3 is TGTGCCAGCAAGTCAGACTTGAACTATGGCTACACCTTC. Residues: CASKSDLNYGYTF.

The DNA of the CDR3 is TGCGCCAGCAGCTTGTTAGGACAGGCCATCTCTGGAAACACCATATATTTT. Amino acid sequence: CASSLLGQAISGNTIYF. V is TRBV5-1 and J is TRBJ1-3; 7 bases are a match to TRBD1. CDR3 size: 17 residues. The V gene's germline CDR1 is SGHRS and CDR2 YFSETQ. V lost 1 base, J lost 0 bases, and 7 bases stayed unmatched.

Comments on this clone: A read error may produce the germline difference seen at one junction end. This specimen includes other DNA sequences encoding the same CDR3. The chain couples TRBV5-4 to TRBJ2-5; D perhaps matches TRBD1 (5 bases). Germline V gene lookup returns CDR1 SGHNT and CDR2 YYREEE (reference sequence). The CDR3 runs to 14 residues. The CDR3 bases are TGCGCCAGCAGCTTGAGGCAGGGTCAAGAGACCCAGTACTTC. Protein sequence: CASSLRQGQETQYF.

This rearrangement joins TRBV2 to TRBJ1-2; TRBD1 aligns across 7 bases. Germline CDR1 SNHLY, CDR2 FYNNEI. V was pared by 2 bases and J by 7 bases, with 16 bases of the junction left unmatched. The CDR3 extends over 17 amino acids. CDR3 in DNA: TGTGCCAGCAGTGAACTTTGGGCGGGACAGCGACTTGGTGGCTACACCTTC. It encodes CASSELWAGQRLGGYTF. The full variable domain, its missing parts supplied by reference TRBV2 and TRBJ1-2, is EPEVTQTPSHQVTQMGQEVILRCVPISNHLYFYWYRQILGQKVEFLVSFYNNEISEKSEIFDDQFSVERPDGSNFTLKIRSTKLEDSAMYFCASSELWAGQRLGGYTFGSGTRLTVV.

This chain joins TRBV5-4 and TRBJ2-3, with TRBD1 as a possible D gene (7 bases). The germline V gene has CDR1 SGHNT and CDR2 YYREEE (reference sequence). The ends were cut back, 4 bases at V and 1 base at J, with 13 bases in the middle. The CDR3 sequence is 15 residues long. Here the CDR3 DNA reads TGTGCCAGCAGCCTTCAGGGGGAGGGCACAGATACGCAGTATTTT. Residues: CASSLQGEGTDTQYF.

The rearrangement joins TRBV19 to TRBJ1-2, with D unresolved. V was pared by 5 bases and J by 0 bases, with 7 bases between. Germline-derived CDR1 and CDR2 are LNHDA and SQIVND (reference sequence). This CDR3 spans 13 amino acids. This CDR3 is CASSVTPNYGYTF. The CDR3 DNA is TGTGCCAGTAGTGTTACACCTAACTATGGCTACACCTTC.

The chain has TRBV5-1 and TRBJ2-5; maybe TRBD1 (6 bases). The J call is doubtful: the DNA matches TRBJ2-7 better. From germline, CDR1 is SGHRS and CDR2 YFSETQ. The CDR3 length is 15 residues. CDR3 sequence (DNA): TGCGCCAGCAGCTTGGAATCGGACAGCTCCTACGAGCAGTACTTC. Amino acid sequence: CASSLESDSSYEQYF.

The gene calls are TRBV19 and TRBJ1-1, with D perhaps matching TRBD1 (6 bases). The ends were cut back, 2 bases at V and 6 bases at J, with 13 bases in the middle. This CDR3 spans 14 amino acids. Germline CDR1 reads LNHDA; CDR2 reads SQIVND (reference sequence). Written as DNA, the CDR3 is TGTGCCAGTAGTATAAACGCAGGGGATGCTGAAGCTTTCTTT. Protein product: CASSINAGDAEAFF. The variable domain in full, with the rest retrieved from reference TRBV19 and TRBJ1-1, is DGGITQSPKYLFRKEGQNVTLSCEQNLNHDAMYWYRQDPGQGLRLIYYSQIVNDFQKGDIAEGYSVSREKKESFPLTVTSAQKNPTAFYLCASSINAGDAEAFFGQGTRLTVV.

With respect to this clone: One end of the junction is discordant with germline, which a read error may explain. This chain joins TRBV11-2 and TRBJ1-2; TRBD1 agrees at 8 bases. CDR1 and CDR2 (germline): SGHAT, FQNNGV. CDR3 length equals 17 residues. The CDR3 nucleotides read TGTGCCAGCAGGTTAGGGAGGGGCAGGGGGCGAAACTATGGCTACACCTTC. Protein product: CASRLGRGRGRNYGYTF.

This clone was recorded a few times. J is TRBJ1-5 and V is TRBV5-1, with D unclear. CDR3 length equals 15 residues. Germline V gene sequence: CDR1 SGHRS, CDR2 YFSETQ. The ends were cut back, 4 bases at V and 2 bases at J, with 13 bases in the middle. This CDR3 is CASSPGPEGNQPQHF. The CDR3 DNA reads as TGCGCCAGCAGCCCGGGTCCCGAGGGCAATCAGCCCCAGCATTTT. The full variable domain, its missing parts supplied by reference TRBV5-1 and TRBJ1-5, is KAGVTQTPRYLIKTRGQQVTLSCSPISGHRSVSWYQQTPGQGLQFLFEYFSETQRNKGNFPGRFSGRQFSNSRSEMNVSTLELGDSALYLCASSPGPEGNQPQHFGDGTRLSIL.

The chain employs TRBV28 and TRBJ1-2; no clear D. Germline loops: CDR1 MDHEN, CDR2 SYDVKM. This CDR3 comprises 20 residues. Trimming removed 4 bases at V and 0 bases at J, with 27 bases between. CDR3 nucleotides: TGTGCCAGCAGTTCCCCCAAGCCCTCCTCCGGAGCCTACACTAACTATGGCTACACCTTC. It specifies CASSSPKPSSGAYTNYGYTF.

V usage is TRBV27 and J usage is TRBJ2-7, with TRBD2 matching over 8 bases. CDR3 length equals 13 residues. Trimming at V came to 4 bases and at J to 5 bases, leaving 4 bases not matched to a gene. Germline lookup yields CDR1 MNHEY and CDR2 SMNVEV (reference sequence). In DNA, the CDR3 is TGTGCCAGCAGTTACGGCGGGGGGAACGAGCAGTACTTC. Residues: CASSYGGGNEQYF.

The chain carries TRBV29-1 and TRBJ1-1; 7 positions agree with TRBD1. With V trimmed by 6 bases and J by 4 bases, 8 bases remained unmatched. Germline lookup yields CDR1 SQVTM and CDR2 ANQGSEA. This CDR3 has 13 residues. For the CDR3, the DNA is TGCAGCGTCCGTGACAGGGTTCGCACTGAAGCTTTCTTT. Its translation: CSVRDRVRTEAFF.

The chain couples TRBV10-3 to TRBJ1-5; the D gene is possibly TRBD1 (5 bases). The CDR3 is made up of 12 amino acids. CDR1 ENHRY and CDR2 SYGVKD come from the germline V gene. The DNA of the CDR3 is TGTGCTTCGGGGGAAAACAATCAGCCCCAGCATTTT. This sequence encodes CASGENNQPQHF.

The chain links TRBV20-1 to TRBJ2-3; tentatively, D is TRBD2 (6 bases). The V gene's germline CDR1 is DFQATT and CDR2 SNEGSKA (reference sequence). The CDR3 length is 11 residues. The CDR3 loop reads CSGGGADTQYF. The CDR3 nucleotides read TGCTCCGGGGGTGGCGCAGATACGCAGTATTTT.

Only a few counts were recorded for this clone. The chain couples TRBV7-9 to TRBJ1-3; D ambiguous. The V and J ends lost 0 bases and 0 bases respectively, with 9 bases between them. CDR1 and CDR2 (germline): SEHNR, FQNEAQ (reference sequence). The CDR3 covers 16 residues. The CDR3 spells CASSLAISGSGNTIYF. CDR3 nucleotides: TGTGCCAGCAGCTTAGCGATTTCCGGCTCTGGAAACACCATATATTTT.

V and J are TRBV2 and TRBJ2-7; D not resolved. In germline, CDR1 is SNHLY, CDR2 FYNNEI. With 2 bases removed from V and 2 bases from J, the gap between germline ends came to 13 bases. There are 15 residues in the CDR3. The CDR3 is CASSELPGPAYEQYF. The CDR3 region has the DNA TGTGCCAGCAGTGAACTCCCCGGTCCGGCCTACGAGCAGTACTTC.

The chain couples TRBV6-1 to TRBJ1-1; D not resolved. V gave up 0 bases and J gave up 0 bases, with 14 bases separating them. Per the germline V gene, CDR1 is MNHNS and CDR2 is SASEGT. This CDR3 region has 17 residues. CDR3 DNA sequence: TGTGCCAGCAGTGAAGCGGTGGAGGCGGAGTTGAACACTGAAGCTTTCTTT. Protein product: CASSEAVEAELNTEAFF.

DNA of the CDR3: TGTGCCAGCAGCCAAGCGAGATTGAACACTGAAGCTTTCTTT. It specifies CASSQARLNTEAFF. The chain recombines TRBV4-2 with TRBJ1-1; D is unresolved. V lost 1 base to trimming and J lost 0 bases, with 6 bases between them. CDR1 LGHNA and CDR2 YNFKEQ come from the germline V gene. CDR3 length: 14 residues.

To note about this clone: At one end the junction does not follow the germline gene, possibly because of a read error. The chain employs TRBV18 and TRBJ1-4, with 8 bases identical to TRBD1. This CDR3 is built from 14 residues. Per the germline V gene, CDR1 is KGHSH and CDR2 is LQKENI. CDR3 DNA: TGTGCCACCTCACAGGGGGCAACTAATGAAAAACTGTTTTTT. Translated, it gives CATSQGATNEKLFF.

The V call is TRBV30, the J call TRBJ2-1; D is possibly TRBD1 (6 bases). The CDR3 spans 13 residues. The germline CDR1 and CDR2 sequences are GTSNPN and SVGIG (reference sequence). Trimming removed 0 bases from V and 13 bases from J, with 16 bases in between. The CDR3 protein is CAWSVQGLEEQFF. In DNA form, the CDR3 reads TGTGCCTGGAGTGTACAGGGCCTGGAGGAACAGTTCTTC. The full variable domain, rest sourced from reference TRBV30 and TRBJ2-1, is SQTIHQWPATLVQPVGSPLSLECTVEGTSNPNLYWYRQAAGRGLQLLFYSVGIGQISSEVPQNLSASRPQDRQFILSSKKLLLSDSGFYLCAWSVQGLEEQFFGPGTRLTVL.